Listed below are T cell receptor beta chains from one sample, sequenced in a study of blood T cell repertoires in COVID-19. The data were produced by immunoSEQ multiplex PCR, yet TCRdb's version contains in-frame clones alone and is incomplete. Here the sample spans approximately 180,000 clones, approximately 83% being singletons. Source material: peripheral blood. Receptors originate from a human donor with active or convalescent COVID-19. The donor label of this sample is uncertain. Both conserved end residues are part of each CDR3.

TRBJ2-2 | TRBV28 | 13 | CAHRDSNTGELFF
TRBJ2-7 | TRBV6-5 | 14 | CASSYSRGQYEQYF
TRBJ2-3 | TRBV11-2 | 14 | CASSRVTLTDTQYF
TRBJ2-1 | TRBV21-1 | 16 | CASSKGPNPSYNEQFF
TRBJ2-3 | TRBV5-4 | 15 | CASSLGGTMTDTQYF
TRBJ1-5 | TRBV3-1/TRBV3-2 | 15 | CASSPGRGSNQPQHF
TRBJ1-2 | TRBV19 | 16 | CASSISGVLSGYGYTF
TRBJ2-2 | TRBV7-2 | 19 | CASSLNLMRAGPNTGELFF
TRBJ2-1 | TRBV11-3 | 18 | CASSLDPGGRAAYNEQFF
TRBJ1-3 | TRBV5-1 | 15 | CASSLVGVPGNTIYF
TRBJ2-2 | TRBV5-1 | 18 | CASSLGGTSGSRTGELFF
TRBJ2-1 | TRBV11-1 | 16 | CASSPQGLAGNNEQFF
TRBJ2-1 | TRBV6-6 | 14 | CASSSRDSHNEQFF
TRBJ2-7 | TRBV19 | 15 | CASSTLASGGVEQYF
TRBJ1-6 | TRBV19 | 16 | CASSQGGVVGNSPLHF
TRBJ1-2 | TRBV30 | 11 | CAWSIYYGYTF
TRBJ1-1 | TRBV11-2 | 18 | CASSLDLAARISGTEAFF
TRBJ2-7 | TRBV25-1 | 13 | CASTGSQTGEQYF
TRBJ1-6 | TRBV6-5 | 14 | CASSWDSSNSPLHF
TRBJ2-7 | TRBV7-8 | 12 | CASSPDREGQYF
TRBJ2-5 | TRBV2 | 15 | CASSVGLAGPETQYF
TRBJ1-6 | TRBV24-1 | 13 | CATSARGNSPLHF
TRBJ2-7 | TRBV15 | 17 | CATSRTTTSGSLGEQYF
TRBJ1-6 | TRBV5-6 | 15 | CASSLRQHHNSPLHF
TRBJ2-7 | TRBV7-9 | 15 | CASSLAGAGAGEQYF
TRBJ1-4 | TRBV6-5 | 15 | CASSLSPGYNEKLFF
TRBJ1-1 | TRBV27 | 14 | CASSLGTANTEAFF